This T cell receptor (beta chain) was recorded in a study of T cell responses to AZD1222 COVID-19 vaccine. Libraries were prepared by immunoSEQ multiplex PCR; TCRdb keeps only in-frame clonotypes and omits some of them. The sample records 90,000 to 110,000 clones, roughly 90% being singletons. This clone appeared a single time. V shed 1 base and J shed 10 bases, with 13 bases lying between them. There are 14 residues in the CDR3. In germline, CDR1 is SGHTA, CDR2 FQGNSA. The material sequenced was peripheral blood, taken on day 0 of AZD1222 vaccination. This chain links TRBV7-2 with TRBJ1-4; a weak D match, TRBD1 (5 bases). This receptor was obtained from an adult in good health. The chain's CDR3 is CASSLVEWDAKLFF. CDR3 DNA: TGTGCCAGCAGCTTAGTAGAGTGGGACGCAAAACTGTTTTTT. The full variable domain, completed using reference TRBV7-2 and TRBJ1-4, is GAGVSQSPSNKVTEKGKDVELRCDPISGHTALYWYRQSLGQGLEFLIYFQGNSAPDKSGLPSDRFSAERTGGSVSTLTIQRTQQEDSAVYLCASSLVEWDAKLFFGSGTQLSVL.